This T cell receptor beta chain derives from a study of T cells after yellow fever vaccination. Study-wide results and caveats: Peaking faster, on day 5 versus 15, the secondary response was nonetheless weaker.

UMIs were added to TCR cDNA along with a universal primer site when it was made by 5'RACE template switching. TCRdb recomputed calls from the 5' RACE reads with MiXCR, one row per CDR3 protein. The sample lists 50,000 or so distinct CDR3 sequences; roughly 6.9% were seen once. The CDR3 runs to 14 residues. V trimming: 6 bases; J trimming: 4 bases; junction bases outside the gene matches: 5. In germline, CDR1 is MRHNA, CDR2 SNTAGT. Many counts were recorded for this clonotype. Antigen unknown. The TCR was taken from a man aged 18 to 29 who received the YFV17D yellow fever vaccine. The source was CD8+ T cells sorted from PBMCs, collected on the day of the first yellow fever vaccination. The chain combines TRBV6-4 with TRBJ2-3; TRBD2 aligns across 9 bases. The CDR3 loop is CASSASGESDTQYF. CDR3 sequence (DNA): TGTGCCAGCAGCGCTAGCGGGGAGTCAGATACGCAGTATTTT.